This T cell receptor beta chain is from a study of blood T cell repertoires in COVID-19. Study as a whole: COVID-19 samples, acute and convalescent, were from the United States, Italy and Spain. Sources were T cells, B-cell-depleted T cells, or PBMCs; the material itself was cDNA or gDNA.

Shortly before study entry, within 2 weeks, exposed participants had met a COVID-19 case. CDR3 length: 16 residues. The V gene's germline CDR1 is MNHEY and CDR2 SVGAGI. V lost 0 bases and J 0 bases, leaving 9 bases between the germline ends. Libraries were prepared by immunoSEQ multiplex PCR; TCRdb keeps only in-frame clonotypes and omits some of them. This sample has fewer than 400,000 clones, with roughly nine tenths found just once. The receptor was derived from a woman in her twenties or thirties who had been exposed to COVID-19. The source material was PBMCs or T cells enriched from blood (not recorded which). The rearrangement uses TRBV6-5 and TRBJ1-3; D uncertain. The chain's CDR3 is CASSYSIGSSGNTIYF. DNA for the CDR3: TGTGCCAGCAGTTACTCGATAGGGAGCTCTGGAAACACCATATATTTT.